The 26 T cell receptor beta chains below come from one sample, sequenced in a study of blood T cell repertoires in COVID-19. TCRdb keeps only in-frame clones here, not all; method: immunoSEQ multiplex PCR. The table lists around 250,000 clones, approximately 82% of them singletons. The sequencing sample was made of peripheral blood. The receptors derive from a woman under 30 with acute or convalescent COVID-19.

The genes are TRBV5-4 and TRBJ2-7; a possible D gene is TRBD2 (5 bases). The CDR3 sequence is 14 residues long. The V end lost 4 bases, the J end lost 2 bases, and 13 bases lay between the germline ends. Germline lookup yields CDR1 SGHNT and CDR2 YYREEE (reference sequence). The CDR3 region is CASSTDTRPYEQYF. CDR3 nucleotides: TGTGCCAGCAGCACCGACACTAGACCCTACGAGCAGTACTTC.

This chain uses TRBV14 with TRBJ2-2; D is possibly TRBD1 (6 bases). The CDR3 consists of 15 residues. The V end lost 4 bases, the J end lost 1 base, and 10 bases lay between the germline ends. Germline loops: CDR1 SGHDN, CDR2 FVKESK. Written as DNA, the CDR3 is TGTGCCAGCAGCCGAGGACAGAAGAACACCGGGGAGCTGTTTTTT. Translated, it gives CASSRGQKNTGELFF.

There are a few counts of this clone. The rearrangement links TRBV11-3 to TRBJ2-3; D may be TRBD2 (5 bases). Germline V gene sequence: CDR1 SGHNT, CDR2 YENEEA. CDR3 length equals 15 residues. V lost 0 bases, J lost 2 bases, and 9 bases lay in between. The CDR3 reads CASSLEGRTTDTQYF. CDR3 bases: TGTGCCAGCAGCTTAGAGGGGAGAACCACAGATACGCAGTATTTT.

This chain joins TRBV3-1 (or the pseudogene TRBV3-2) and TRBJ2-2, with 9 bases aligning to TRBD2. The V gene end was trimmed by 2 bases and the J gene end by 4 bases; junction bases not matched to a gene: 5. This CDR3 spans 16 amino acids. Germline CDR1 LGHDT, CDR2 YNNKEL (reference sequence). The DNA for the CDR3 is TGTGCCAGCAGCCAACTAGCGGGACGGGGCACCGGGGAGCTGTTTTTT. The encoded protein is CASSQLAGRGTGELFF.

The gene calls are TRBV28 and TRBJ1-1; 10 bases fit TRBD1. The CDR3 has 17 residues. The ends lost 6 bases at V and 7 bases at J; junction bases unmatched: 17. Looked up from germline, CDR1 is MDHEN and CDR2 is SYDVKM. CDR3 residues: CASSPPRGQGQKGEAFF. The CDR3 DNA follows: TGTGCCAGCAGCCCACCCCGGGGACAGGGGCAGAAGGGTGAAGCTTTCTTT.

The chain carries TRBV9 and TRBJ1-4, with unresolved D. Germline loops: CDR1 SGDLS, CDR2 YYNGEE. The CDR3 has 16 residues. V dropped 3 bases and J dropped 3 bases, with 15 bases sitting between them. The CDR3 sequence is CASSALSTASNEKLFF. The CDR3 coding sequence is TGTGCCAGCAGCGCCCTGTCAACTGCTTCTAATGAAAAACTGTTTTTT.

This rearrangement joins TRBV7-2 to TRBJ2-7, with D tentatively TRBD2 (5 bases). This CDR3 has 15 amino acids. Germline V CDR1 and CDR2: SGHTA, FQGNSA. Trimming removed 7 bases at V and 3 bases at J, with 19 bases between. The CDR3 DNA sequence: TGTGCCAGCACCTCCCGAGGAGCGGCCCTCTACGAGCAGTACTTC. Protein: CASTSRGAALYEQYF.

CDR3 sequence reads: CASSATLSGLAGWVSTDTQYF. The CDR3, as DNA: TGTGCCAGCAGCGCTACATTATCGGGACTAGCGGGCTGGGTTAGCACAGATACGCAGTATTTT. The rearrangement uses TRBV9 and TRBJ2-3; 12 bases match TRBD2. With 3 bases clipped from V and 0 bases from J, the junction kept 17 bases outside the gene matches. The CDR3 length is 21 residues. CDR1 SGDLS and CDR2 YYNGEE come from the germline V gene.

The chain is built from TRBV29-1 and TRBJ2-1; tentatively, D is TRBD2 (6 bases). The CDR3 loop spans 12 amino acids. Trimming left V 7 bases short and J 6 bases short, with 13 bases between. Per the germline V gene, CDR1 is SQVTM and CDR2 is ANQGSEA. CDR3 residues: CSAGGLFNEQFF. CDR3 bases: TGCAGCGCCGGGGGACTCTTCAATGAGCAGTTCTTC.

The chain combines TRBV11-2 with TRBJ2-1; 12 bases match TRBD2. V lost 6 bases to trimming and J lost 7 bases; unmatched junction nucleotides: 13. The V gene's germline CDR1 is SGHAT and CDR2 FQNNGV. The CDR3 runs 17 residues. The CDR3 loop reads CASRTRGRLAGVNEQFF. CDR3 bases: TGTGCCAGCAGAACCCGGGGACGACTAGCGGGAGTTAATGAGCAGTTCTTC.

This chain uses TRBV20-1 with TRBJ1-2; TRBD1 matches at 8 bases. Germline V CDR1 and CDR2: DFQATT, SNEGSKA (reference sequence). The CDR3 loop spans 11 amino acids. Trimming at V came to 6 bases and at J to 7 bases, leaving 4 bases not matched to a gene. CDR3 in amino acids: CSASQGAGYTF. The CDR3 bases are TGCAGTGCGTCCCAGGGGGCTGGCTACACCTTC.

The rearrangement uses TRBV18 and TRBJ2-3; the match to TRBD1 covers 7 bases. The CDR3 is 14 residues long. V shed 4 bases, J shed 2 bases, and the junction held 3 bases outside the gene matches. Germline CDR1 reads KGHSH; CDR2 reads LQKENI. The CDR3 region has the DNA TGTGCCAGCTCACAGGACAGGACCACAGATACGCAGTATTTT. Translated: CASSQDRTTDTQYF.

This clone was counted between two and nine times. The chain combines TRBV30 with TRBJ2-7; D gene ambiguous. The germline CDR1 and CDR2 sequences are GTSNPN and SVGIG (reference sequence). Trimming took off 2 bases at V and 3 bases at J, with 11 bases between the two ends. The CDR3 is 13 amino acids. The CDR3 loop is CAWSPIGYYEQYF. As DNA, the CDR3 is TGTGCCTGGAGTCCTATCGGGTACTACGAGCAGTACTTC.

This sequence joins TRBV2 and TRBJ1-6, with TRBD1 identical over 9 bases. Germline V lookup: CDR1 SNHLY, CDR2 FYNNEI. Trimming removed 4 bases from V and 14 bases from J; junction bases left unmatched: 3. The CDR3 contains 12 residues. The CDR3 region is CASSGDRGALHF. As DNA, the CDR3 is TGTGCCAGCAGTGGAGACAGGGGGGCCCTCCACTTT.

The V and J genes are TRBV19 and TRBJ1-5, with 7 bases that match TRBD1. Trimming cost V 9 bases and J 5 bases; bases outside gene matches: 13. Germline loops: CDR1 LNHDA, CDR2 SQIVND (reference sequence). The CDR3 spans 15 residues. CDR3 nucleotides: TGTGCCAGCGGGGGGGAGACAGGGATTTATCAGCCCCAGCATTTT. This sequence encodes CASGGETGIYQPQHF. The variable domain in full, completed from reference TRBV19 and TRBJ1-5, reads DGGITQSPKYLFRKEGQNVTLSCEQNLNHDAMYWYRQDPGQGLRLIYYSQIVNDFQKGDIAEGYSVSREKKESFPLTVTSAQKNPTAFYLCASGGETGIYQPQHFGDGTRLSIL.

The CDR3 sequence: CASSFRAKGSELFF. CDR3 coding DNA: TGTGCCAGCAGTTTCAGGGCCAAAGGGTCTGAACTGTTTTTT. The chain combines TRBV5-6 with TRBJ1-4, with D possibly matching TRBD1 (5 bases). The germline V and J ends were trimmed by 5 bases and 12 bases, with 20 bases remaining between them. The CDR3 is made up of 14 amino acids. Per the germline V gene, CDR1 is SGHDT and CDR2 is YYEEEE.

The chain combines TRBV10-3 with TRBJ1-6; D is unclear. The V gene's germline CDR1 is ENHRY and CDR2 SYGVKD. This CDR3 comprises 13 residues. The V end was cut by 9 bases, the J end by 9 bases, with 15 bases between. The CDR3 DNA sequence: TGTGCCATGAGGGCAGTGGAGGCTTCACCCCTCCACTTT. Its protein product is CAMRAVEASPLHF.

This clone has a handful of counts. The J gene is TRBJ2-7, the V gene TRBV30; 15 positions match TRBD2. Germline V gene sequence: CDR1 GTSNPN, CDR2 SVGIG (reference sequence). V shed 5 bases and J 2 bases; nucleotides not matched to a gene: 4. The CDR3 has 15 amino acids. CDR3 protein: CAWGLAGGPPYEQYF. CDR3 sequence (DNA): TGTGCCTGGGGACTAGCGGGAGGGCCGCCCTACGAGCAGTACTTC.

In regard to this clone: The sample holds other DNA sequences that translate to the same CDR3. J is TRBJ1-1 and V is TRBV20-1; D unclear. Between the trimmed V and J ends, which lost 5 bases and 4 bases, there was a span of 5 bases. The V gene's germline CDR1 is DFQATT and CDR2 SNEGSKA (reference sequence). This CDR3 has 10 residues. The CDR3, as DNA: TGCAGTGCTTCCTTCACTGAAGCTTTCTTT. This encodes CSASFTEAFF.

In this sample, this clone turned up many times. CDR3 DNA sequence: TGCGCCAGCAGCGAGACAGGGTCCGATAGCCCACCCTACGAGCAGTACTTC. Residues: CASSETGSDSPPYEQYF. The gene calls are TRBV5-1 and TRBJ2-7, with 7 positions matching TRBD1. The CDR3 contains 17 residues. Germline CDR1 reads SGHRS; CDR2 reads YFSETQ. V lost 4 bases to trimming and J lost 2 bases; unmatched junction nucleotides: 15.

This rearrangement joins TRBV10-2 to TRBJ1-2, with 8 bases identical to TRBD1. The ends lost 9 bases at V and 3 bases at J; junction bases unmatched: 9. This CDR3 contains 14 residues. Germline V gives CDR1 WSHSY, CDR2 SAAADI. CDR3 residues: CASCATGVDYGYTF. DNA of the CDR3: TGCGCCAGTTGTGCGACAGGGGTTGACTATGGCTACACCTTC.

The V call is TRBV10-1, the J call TRBJ2-2, with D possibly TRBD1 on 5 matching bases. Germline V lookup: CDR1 WNHNN, CDR2 SYGVQD (reference sequence). V dropped 3 bases and J dropped 5 bases, with 7 bases sitting between them. The CDR3 contains 13 residues. Here the CDR3 reads CASSEAGTGELFF. For the CDR3, the DNA is TGCGCCAGCAGTGAAGCAGGGACCGGGGAGCTGTTTTTT.

CDR3 sequence reads: CASRPGTSLETQYF. DNA for the CDR3: TGCGCCAGCAGGCCCGGGACTAGCTTAGAGACCCAGTACTTC. The rearrangement joins TRBV5-1 to TRBJ2-5; 9 bases map to TRBD2. Per germline, CDR1 SGHRS and CDR2 YFSETQ. The CDR3 is 14 residues long. J lost 4 bases, V lost 5 bases, and 6 bases had no gene match.

The chain combines TRBV19 with TRBJ1-2, with 7 bases identical to TRBD1. Per germline, CDR1 LNHDA and CDR2 SQIVND (reference sequence). This CDR3 has 17 amino acids. V lost 5 bases to trimming and J lost 0 bases; unmatched junction nucleotides: 12. The DNA for the CDR3 is TGTGCCAGTAGTCTATCCTACAGGGGAGGATCTAACTATGGCTACACCTTC. As protein: CASSLSYRGGSNYGYTF.

This clone was counted a single time. The chain combines TRBV28 with TRBJ1-1; D is undetermined. V was clipped by 3 bases and J by 6 bases, with 11 bases between them. Per the germline V gene, CDR1 is MDHEN and CDR2 is SYDVKM. The CDR3 loop spans 13 amino acids. The CDR3 sequence: CASSFLPTAEAFF. The DNA for the CDR3 is TGTGCCAGCAGTTTCTTACCCACGGCTGAAGCTTTCTTT.

V is TRBV9 and J is TRBJ2-1; TRBD2 aligns across 8 bases. This CDR3 is built from 15 residues. Germline CDR1 SGDLS, CDR2 YYNGEE. V trimming: 4 bases; J trimming: 1 base; junction bases outside the gene matches: 4. The CDR3 here is CASSKGLGSYNEQFF. CDR3 bases: TGTGCCAGCAGCAAGGGACTAGGGTCCTACAATGAGCAGTTCTTC.